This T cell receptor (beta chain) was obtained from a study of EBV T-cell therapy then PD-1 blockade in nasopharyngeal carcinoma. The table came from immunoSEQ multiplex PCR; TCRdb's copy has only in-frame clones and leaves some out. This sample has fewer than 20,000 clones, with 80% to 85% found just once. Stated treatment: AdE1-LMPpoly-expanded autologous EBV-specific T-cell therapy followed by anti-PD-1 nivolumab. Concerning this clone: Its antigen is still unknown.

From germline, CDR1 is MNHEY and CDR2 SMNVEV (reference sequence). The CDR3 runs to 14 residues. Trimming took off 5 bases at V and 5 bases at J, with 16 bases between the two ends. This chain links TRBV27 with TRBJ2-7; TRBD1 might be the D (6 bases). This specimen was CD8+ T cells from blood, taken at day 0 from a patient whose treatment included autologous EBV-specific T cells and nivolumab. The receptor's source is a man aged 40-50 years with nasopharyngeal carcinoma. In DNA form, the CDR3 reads TGTGCCAGCAGTCCCGGGACAAATCCTCACGAGCAGTACTTC. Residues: CASSPGTNPHEQYF.